This T cell receptor (beta chain) was captured in a study of T cell responses to AZD1222 COVID-19 vaccine. The study, taken as a whole, reports: Just a handful of people given AZD1222 tested seropositive at baseline. A mostly white British donor set with more females was recruited, and clonal diversity was possibly underestimated. Repertoire sampling occurred only after the peak T cell response. The study found Spike-specific TCR breadth and depth rose after two AZD1222 doses.

Points on this clone: What it binds is unknown.

Assay used: immunoSEQ multiplex PCR; TCRdb lists only in-frame clones, some missing. The sample has 150,000 to 200,000 clones; around 87% are singletons. The TCR comes from an adult in good health. Sequenced material: peripheral blood, taken on day 0 of MenACWY control vaccination.

CDR3 residues: CASSLATGEKLFF. The CDR3 DNA sequence: TGTGCCAGCAGCTTAGCGACAGGGGAAAAACTGTTTTTT. This chain joins TRBV7-6 and TRBJ1-4, with 7 bases matching TRBD1. Looked up from germline, CDR1 is SGHVS and CDR2 is FNYEAQ. The CDR3 is made up of 13 amino acids. V shed 0 bases and J 8 bases; nucleotides not matched to a gene: 0. Combining the CDR3 with reference TRBV7-6 and TRBJ1-4 gives the whole variable domain GAGVSQSPRYKVTKRGQDVALRCDPISGHVSLYWYRQALGQGPEFLTYFNYEAQQDKSGLPNDRFSAERPEGSISTLTIQRTEQRDSAMYRCASSLATGEKLFFGSGTQLSVL.